Presented here are 2 T cell receptor beta chains from one specimen sequenced in a study of cytomegalovirus exposure and HLA in healthy donors. The PCR had 60 Vbeta and 13 Jbeta primers. Data came from immunoSEQ multiplex PCR; TCRdb stores just in-frame clones and leaves some out. Of about 90,000 clones listed, approximately 71% are singletons. Sequences were obtained from PBMCs. These TCRs come from a young woman in good health and CMV-seropositive.

This clone was recorded a few times. This chain connects TRBV15 to TRBJ2-7; D might be TRBD1 (6 bases). CDR3 length: 15 amino acids. V was clipped by 0 bases and J by 2 bases, with 11 bases between them. Germline loops: CDR1 LNHNV, CDR2 YYDKDF (reference sequence). CDR3 coding DNA: TGTGCCACCAGCAGAGAGAGGGCAGGGGCCTACGAGCAGTACTTC. Amino acid sequence: CATSRERAGAYEQYF.

The chain combines TRBV7-3 with TRBJ2-3, with 9 bases aligning to TRBD2. Germline V gene lookup returns CDR1 SGHTA and CDR2 FQGTGA. V gave up 6 bases and J gave up 4 bases; unmatched junction bases: 8. The CDR3 has 15 residues. In DNA, the CDR3 is TGTGCCAGCAGGAGACCGGGACTAGCCTCAGATACGCAGTATTTT. Translated, it gives CASRRPGLASDTQYF. The full variable domain, its missing parts supplied by reference TRBV7-3 and TRBJ2-3, is GAGVSQTPSNKVTEKGKYVELRCDPISGHTALYWYRQSLGQGPEFLIYFQGTGAADDSGLPNDRFFAVRPEGSVSTLKIQRTERGDSAVYLCASRRPGLASDTQYFGPGTRLTVL.